Shown below are 26 T cell receptor beta chains from a single sample sequenced in a study of a mutant IDH1 vaccine in newly diagnosed glioma. The antigens these receptors bind are not known. This sample's time point: week 35, safety follow-up. Topical imiquimod accompanied each vaccine dose, which consisted of 300 ug of mutant IDH1 20-mer peptide. Assay used: immunoSEQ multiplex PCR; TCRdb lists only in-frame clones, some missing. The sample includes about 60,000 clones, 80% to 90% of them seen just once. This specimen consisted of PBMCs, obtained from a glioma patient whose treatment included an IDH1 peptide vaccine. Every receptor here comes from a man in his forties with glioma.

The genes are TRBV5-4 and TRBJ2-5, with D unclear. The CDR3 sequence is 14 residues long. The germline CDR1 and CDR2 sequences are SGHNT and YYREEE (reference sequence). Trimming removed 1 base from V and 3 bases from J, with 10 bases in between. The CDR3 region has the DNA TGTGCCAGCAGCTTGCGGGCAGAGAAAGAGACCCAGTACTTC. Translated: CASSLRAEKETQYF. Full variable domain (remainder filled in from reference TRBV5-4 and TRBJ2-5): ETGVTQSPTHLIKTRGQQVTLRCSSQSGHNTVSWYQQALGQGPQFIFQYYREEENGRGNFPPRFSGLQFPNYSSELNVNALELDDSALYLCASSLRAEKETQYFGPGTRLLVL.

The chain recombines TRBV15 with TRBJ2-1, with D tentatively TRBD2 (5 bases). Between the trimmed V and J ends, which lost 0 bases and 0 bases, there was a span of 12 bases. The length of the CDR3 is 17 residues. The germline V gene encodes CDR1 LNHNV and CDR2 YYDKDF (reference sequence). Here the CDR3 DNA reads TGTGCCACCAGCAGAGAGACGGTAGCGAGCTCCTACAATGAGCAGTTCTTC. The encoded protein is CATSRETVASSYNEQFF.

This chain connects TRBV7-2 to TRBJ1-1; 10 nucleotides match TRBD1. J gave up 6 bases and V 5 bases, and 6 bases lay outside the gene matches. Germline values: CDR1 SGHTA, CDR2 FQGNSA. The CDR3 has 14 residues. CDR3 coding DNA: TGTGCCAGCAGCCCAACGACAGGGGGCCCTGAAGCTTTCTTT. Protein product: CASSPTTGGPEAFF.

The rearrangement uses TRBV4-1 and TRBJ1-1; D ambiguous. Germline loops: CDR1 MGHRA, CDR2 YSYEKL. V was trimmed by 3 bases and J by 8 bases, leaving 10 bases between them. This CDR3 region has 12 residues. The CDR3 nucleotides read TGCGCCAGCAGCCACGGCATAGCAGAAGCTTTCTTT. It yields the protein CASSHGIAEAFF.

The chain links TRBV5-1 to TRBJ2-1; D not certain. With 4 bases removed from V and 6 bases from J, the gap between germline ends came to 8 bases. This CDR3 comprises 12 residues. Germline lookup yields CDR1 SGHRS and CDR2 YFSETQ. The CDR3 DNA reads as TGCGCCAGCAGCCCAACTCTCAATGAGCAGTTCTTC. This translates into CASSPTLNEQFF. Using reference TRBV5-1 and TRBJ2-1 for the parts outside the CDR3, the full variable domain is KAGVTQTPRYLIKTRGQQVTLSCSPISGHRSVSWYQQTPGQGLQFLFEYFSETQRNKGNFPGRFSGRQFSNSRSEMNVSTLELGDSALYLCASSPTLNEQFFGPGTRLTVL.

In this sample, this clone turned up a few times. J is TRBJ1-2 and V is TRBV29-1, with TRBD1 as a possible D gene (5 bases). The V and J ends lost 5 bases and 6 bases respectively, with 10 bases between them. Germline loops: CDR1 SQVTM, CDR2 ANQGSEA. This CDR3 is built from 11 residues. The CDR3 region is CSVWGDHGYTF. The CDR3, as DNA: TGCAGCGTTTGGGGGGATCATGGCTACACCTTC.

This sequence joins TRBV4-1 and TRBJ2-7; D gene unclear. V was clipped by 1 base and J by 3 bases, with 4 bases between them. CDR3 length equals 12 residues. Germline CDR1 and CDR2: MGHRA and YSYEKL. The CDR3 DNA reads as TGCGCCAGCAGCCAAGGCGGCTACGAGCAGTACTTC. This gives the protein CASSQGGYEQYF.

The rearrangement joins TRBV7-2 to TRBJ2-3, with D perhaps matching TRBD1 or TRBD2 (7 bases each). The CDR3 contains 15 residues. Trimming pared 5 bases from V and 3 bases from J, leaving 15 bases between. Germline V lookup: CDR1 SGHTA, CDR2 FQGNSA. The CDR3 DNA sequence: TGTGCCAGCAGCGCGCAGGGGGGAGGGACAGATACGCAGTATTTT. As protein: CASSAQGGGTDTQYF.

The chain combines TRBV6-1 with TRBJ2-7; D unresolved. Germline CDR1 is MNHNS and CDR2 is SASEGT. V was clipped by 4 bases and J by 3 bases, with 10 bases between them. This CDR3 has 13 amino acids. The CDR3 protein is CASSGLGRYEQYF. The CDR3 DNA follows: TGTGCCAGCAGTGGGTTGGGCCGCTACGAGCAGTACTTC.

This clone occurred a few times. The chain has TRBV4-2 and TRBJ1-2; D gene uncertain. CDR3 size: 12 residues. V was cut by 10 bases and J by 2 bases, with 11 bases left in between. CDR1 is LGHNA and CDR2 is YNFKEQ in the germline V gene. The DNA of the CDR3 is TGTGCCATTAGTGGAGGAAACTATGGCTACACCTTC. Its translation is CAISGGNYGYTF.

The rearrangement links TRBV11-2 to TRBJ1-3, with D maybe TRBD1 (6 bases). The CDR3 has 16 amino acids. V dropped 5 bases and J dropped 6 bases, with 20 bases sitting between them. Germline V gives CDR1 SGHAT, CDR2 FQNNGV. This chain's CDR3 is CASSQHGQNRANTIYF. The CDR3 DNA is TGTGCCAGCAGCCAACACGGACAGAACCGGGCAAACACCATATATTTT.

This chain joins TRBV14 and TRBJ2-1, with TRBD1 identical over 8 bases. J was trimmed by 4 bases and V by 4 bases; bases with no gene match: 6. CDR3 length equals 15 residues. In germline, CDR1 is SGHDN, CDR2 FVKESK. The CDR3 region is CASSPDRVWYNEQFF. DNA for the CDR3: TGTGCCAGCAGCCCGGACAGGGTTTGGTACAATGAGCAGTTCTTC.

J is TRBJ1-1 and V is TRBV4-1; D not resolved. The CDR3 is made up of 14 amino acids. Germline-derived CDR1 and CDR2 are MGHRA and YSYEKL. With 10 bases removed from V and 6 bases from J, the gap between germline ends came to 21 bases. The CDR3 here is CATQPDFGPAEAFF. CDR3 in DNA: TGCGCCACCCAACCGGATTTCGGGCCTGCTGAAGCTTTCTTT.

This clone appeared a single time. The chain uses TRBV4-2 and TRBJ2-7, with TRBD2 identical over 9 bases. J lost 9 bases, V lost 0 bases, and 9 bases had no gene match. The CDR3 covers 15 residues. Germline V lookup: CDR1 LGHNA, CDR2 YNFKEQ. In DNA, the CDR3 is TGTGCCAGCAGCCAAGAATCCGGCGGGAGGGTCGGGCAGTACTTC. Its protein product is CASSQESGGRVGQYF.

This chain joins TRBV4-1 and TRBJ2-7, with D hard to call. CDR1 MGHRA and CDR2 YSYEKL come from the germline V gene. This CDR3 has 14 residues. V was cut by 0 bases and J by 3 bases, with 9 bases left in between. CDR3 residues: CASSQDLEHYEQYF. For the CDR3, the DNA is TGCGCCAGCAGCCAAGATCTGGAACACTACGAGCAGTACTTC.

A few counts support this clone. The chain uses TRBV27 and TRBJ2-7, with a weak D call TRBD2 (6 bases). This CDR3 spans 17 amino acids. Germline values: CDR1 MNHEY, CDR2 SMNVEV (reference sequence). The V end was cut by 6 bases, the J end by 0 bases, with 21 bases between. The CDR3, as DNA: TGTGCCAGCAGGCGGAGGGCGGATTCCCCAACCTCCTACGAGCAGTACTTC. Translating it yields CASRRRADSPTSYEQYF.

The chain employs TRBV5-4 and TRBJ2-2; 7 bases match TRBD2. This CDR3 is built from 15 residues. Trimming at V came to 8 bases and at J to 2 bases, leaving 9 bases not matched to a gene. Per germline, CDR1 SGHNT and CDR2 YYREEE (reference sequence). In DNA, the CDR3 is TGTGCCAGTCTAGACGGGACTACTAACACCGGGGAGCTGTTTTTT. Its translation: CASLDGTTNTGELFF.

J is TRBJ1-4 and V is TRBV10-3; D remains ambiguous. Per the germline V gene, CDR1 is ENHRY and CDR2 is SYGVKD. V was pared by 3 bases and J by 6 bases, with 17 bases between. This CDR3 comprises 16 residues. The CDR3 coding sequence is TGTGCCATCAGTGAACTCGCCGGGGTCGGGGATGAAAAACTGTTTTTT. Its translation: CAISELAGVGDEKLFF.

V and J are TRBV5-4 and TRBJ2-1, with a possible D match to TRBD2 (5 bases). Germline V gene data show CDR1 as SGHNT and CDR2 as YYREEE (reference sequence). CDR3 length: 15 residues. V was pared by 4 bases and J by 7 bases, with 18 bases between. CDR3 coding DNA: TGTGCCAGCAGCCAAGGACTGACACCTAATAATGAGCAGTTCTTC. Protein product: CASSQGLTPNNEQFF.

The CDR3 protein is CASSAGGGYEQYF. CDR3 nucleotide sequence: TGTGCCAGTAGTGCCGGTGGGGGCTACGAGCAGTACTTC. V and J are TRBV19 and TRBJ2-7; D may be TRBD1 or TRBD2 (5 bases each). Germline V lookup: CDR1 LNHDA, CDR2 SQIVND (reference sequence). V dropped 5 bases and J dropped 3 bases, with 11 bases sitting between them. The CDR3 sequence is 13 residues long.

V and J are TRBV27 and TRBJ2-1; TRBD2 aligns across 10 bases. V gave up 3 bases and J gave up 2 bases; unmatched junction bases: 4. There are 16 residues in the CDR3. Germline loops: CDR1 MNHEY, CDR2 SMNVEV (reference sequence). CDR3 sequence: CASSFSGRIAYNEQFF. The CDR3 bases are TGTGCCAGCAGTTTTAGCGGGAGGATTGCCTACAATGAGCAGTTCTTC.

This clone occurred a few times. The chain recombines TRBV25-1 with TRBJ2-7; 9 bases are a match to TRBD1. Germline V CDR1 and CDR2: MGHDK, SYGVNS. The J segment lost 5 bases and the V segment lost 6 bases, leaving 5 bases of the junction unmatched. The CDR3 is 13 residues long. In DNA form, the CDR3 reads TGTGCCAGCAGAGGACAGGGGTCGGACGAGCAGTACTTC. Translated, it gives CASRGQGSDEQYF.

This rearrangement joins TRBV5-1 to TRBJ2-5; D not certain. The CDR3 extends over 15 amino acids. Between the trimmed V and J ends, which lost 0 bases and 5 bases, there was a span of 14 bases. In germline, CDR1 is SGHRS, CDR2 YFSETQ. CDR3: CASSLALSQAETQYF. The CDR3 nucleotides read TGCGCCAGCAGCTTGGCCCTTAGTCAGGCCGAGACCCAGTACTTC.

A few counts support this clone. The rearrangement joins TRBV27 to TRBJ2-7, with a weak D call TRBD1 (6 bases). The V gene's germline CDR1 is MNHEY and CDR2 SMNVEV (reference sequence). This CDR3 has 19 residues. Trimming shortened V by 3 bases and J by 2 bases, and 26 bases separated the two germline ends. This CDR3 reads CASSFRPYTGFVQAYEQYF. CDR3 nucleotide sequence: TGTGCCAGCAGTTTTCGACCTTATACAGGGTTTGTGCAGGCCTACGAGCAGTACTTC.

The genes are TRBV9 and TRBJ1-1, with a weak D call TRBD1 (6 bases). Between the trimmed V and J ends, which lost 0 bases and 1 base, there was a span of 13 bases. Germline CDR1 SGDLS, CDR2 YYNGEE. This CDR3 comprises 16 residues. The CDR3: CASSVGRGAGNTEAFF. As DNA, the CDR3 is TGTGCCAGCAGCGTAGGAAGGGGGGCCGGGAACACTGAAGCTTTCTTT.

This clone was seen a single time. The V gene is TRBV10-3, the J gene TRBJ2-3; D may match TRBD1 or TRBD2 (5 bases each). Germline CDR1 reads ENHRY; CDR2 reads SYGVKD. The length of the CDR3 is 16 residues. V lost 6 bases and J 2 bases, leaving 18 bases between the germline ends. CDR3 in DNA: TGTGCCATCAGGGGTGCCGGGACGGAAAACACAGATACGCAGTATTTT. Translation gives CAIRGAGTENTDTQYF.